These 17 T cell receptor beta chains were all obtained from the same sample, sequenced in a study of molecular identifiers for immune sequencing clone quantification. TCRdb called the PCR reads again in MiXCR, with one record for every CDR3 protein. The sample carries roughly 630,000 distinct CDR3 sequences, around 25% recorded once. The sample taken for sequencing was naive CD8+ T cells from blood, with Jurkat cell RNA spiked in. Sample subset: FACS-sorted CD8+CD4-CCR7+CD45RA+ naive T cells. These receptor sequences come from a human donor in good health. Some libraries in this study had Jurkat cell RNA spiked in.

V usage is TRBV6-6 and J usage is TRBJ2-3; D might be TRBD2 (5 bases). V was clipped by 0 bases and J by 2 bases, with 12 bases between them. The CDR3 is 16 amino acids. Germline-derived CDR1 and CDR2 are MNHNY and SVGAGI (reference sequence). The CDR3 loop reads CASSYSGDYSTDTQYF. CDR3 nucleotides: TGTGCCAGCAGTTACTCGGGTGACTACTCCACAGATACGCAGTATTTT.

In this sample, this clonotype turned up many times. The chain joins TRBV4-1 to TRBJ2-1; the match to TRBD1 covers 9 bases. The CDR3 is 15 amino acids. With 2 bases clipped from V and 7 bases from J, the junction kept 6 bases outside the gene matches. Germline CDR1 reads MGHRA; CDR2 reads YSYEKL. CDR3 nucleotides: TGCGCCAGCAGCCAATGGGACAGGGCTGGGAATGAGCAGTTCTTC. It is translated as CASSQWDRAGNEQFF.

In this sample, this clonotype turned up a few times. A clone one base away is much larger, so this may be a read error. The V and J genes are TRBV4-3 and TRBJ1-5; D is uncertain. Per the germline V gene, CDR1 is LGHNA and CDR2 is YSLEER. The CDR3 has 15 residues. This chain's CDR3 is CASSQGAGSNQPRHF. The CDR3 DNA reads as TGCGCCAGCAGCCAAGGGGCAGGCAGCAATCAGCCCCGGCATTTT.

This clonotype was observed a handful of times. At one end, the junction sequence differs from germline, possibly due to a read error. The chain couples TRBV7-2 to TRBJ2-2; TRBD1 or TRBD2 may be the D gene (5 bases each). CDR1 is SGHTA and CDR2 is FQGNSA in the germline V gene. This CDR3 is built from 14 residues. The CDR3 sequence is CASSWDAGIGGLFF. The CDR3 DNA is TGTGCCAGCAGCTGGGACGCCGGGATTGGGGGGCTGTTTTTT.

For this clonotype: A read error may be the cause here, since a much bigger clone is one base away. V usage is TRBV7-9 and J usage is TRBJ1-1; tentative D call: TRBD1 (5 bases). The germline gives CDR1 SEHNR, CDR2 FQNEAQ (reference sequence). This CDR3 has 15 amino acids. In DNA, the CDR3 is TGTGCCAGCAGCTTAGCGCTACTGGGGGGAACTGAAGCTTCCTTT. It is translated as CASSLALLGGTEASF.

This clonotype was seen ten or more times. The chain links TRBV14 to TRBJ2-1; 9 nucleotides agree with TRBD1. The CDR3 is made up of 14 amino acids. Germline V CDR1 and CDR2: SGHDN, FVKESK. Trimming cost V 4 bases and J 4 bases; bases outside gene matches: 2. This CDR3 reads CASSRDRAYNEQFF. For the CDR3, the DNA is TGTGCCAGCAGCCGGGACAGGGCATACAATGAGCAGTTCTTC.

This clonotype was detected a few times. The chain carries TRBV28 and TRBJ1-4, with D perhaps matching TRBD1 (6 bases). Germline-derived CDR1 and CDR2 are MDHEN and SYDVKM. The CDR3 contains 14 residues. V lost 3 bases, J lost 4 bases, and 9 bases lay in between. The CDR3 sequence is CASSFGTYNEKLFF. CDR3 nucleotides: TGTGCCAGCAGTTTTGGGACATATAATGAAAAACTGTTTTTT. The entire variable domain, with the rest obtained from reference TRBV28 and TRBJ1-4, is as follows: DVKVTQSSRYLVKRTGEKVFLECVQDMDHENMFWYRQDPGLGLRLIYFSYDVKMKEKGDIPEGYSVSREKKERFSLILESASTNQTSMYLCASSFGTYNEKLFFGSGTQLSVL.

V gene TRBV4-3 combines with J gene TRBJ2-1, with D hard to call. CDR3 length: 16 residues. Germline assignment: CDR1 LGHNA and CDR2 YSLEER. The germline V and J ends were trimmed by 1 base and 8 bases, with 18 bases remaining between them. CDR3 loop: CASSQVVRSDSDEQFF. As DNA, the CDR3 is TGCGCCAGCAGCCAAGTGGTCAGGTCGGATTCGGATGAGCAGTTCTTC.

This chain connects TRBV5-1 to TRBJ2-5, with 14 nucleotides matching TRBD2. Germline V gene lookup returns CDR1 SGHRS and CDR2 YFSETQ. V lost 3 bases to trimming and J lost 9 bases; unmatched junction nucleotides: 19. This CDR3 comprises 19 residues. The CDR3 bases are TGCGCCAGCAGCTGGGATACCGGGACTAGCGGGAGCCTCGCTGAGCCCCAGTACTTC. Amino acids: CASSWDTGTSGSLAEPQYF.

This clonotype has just a few counts. This CDR3 reads CASSLSLEAFF. Written as DNA, the CDR3 is TGTGCCAGCAGCTTATCGCTTGAAGCTTTCTTT. The J gene is TRBJ1-1, the V gene TRBV7-9; no firm D call. Deletions cut 2 bases from V and 7 bases from J, with 5 bases between. Germline lookup yields CDR1 SEHNR and CDR2 FQNEAQ (reference sequence). The CDR3 is 11 residues long.

Ten or more counts support this clonotype. The CDR3 region is CASSPTPGQGALGDTQYF. The DNA for the CDR3 is TGTGCCAGCAGTCCAACTCCGGGACAGGGGGCCCTTGGAGATACGCAGTATTTT. The chain couples TRBV12-3 or TRBV12-4 to TRBJ2-3; 12 bases align to TRBD1. V was clipped by 5 bases and J by 5 bases; unmatched bases: 14. This CDR3 has 18 amino acids.

This rearrangement joins TRBV7-9 to TRBJ2-5; D not certain. The CDR3 is 14 residues long. The V gene's germline CDR1 is SEHNR and CDR2 FQNEAQ (reference sequence). V was pared by 1 base and J by 1 base, with 7 bases between. The CDR3 DNA reads as TGTGCCAGCAGCTTAGGGGATTTCCAAGAGACCCAGTACTTC. The encoded protein is CASSLGDFQETQYF.

This chain connects TRBV3-1 to TRBJ2-3, with 10 bases matching TRBD2. Trimming removed 0 bases from V and 6 bases from J; junction bases left unmatched: 9. The length of the CDR3 is 17 residues. The V gene's germline CDR1 is LGHDT and CDR2 YNNKEL (reference sequence). The CDR3 spells CASSQDPGSGGPDTQYF. DNA for the CDR3: TGTGCCAGCAGCCAAGATCCTGGTAGCGGGGGGCCGGATACGCAGTATTTT.

In the case of this clonotype: This is likely a read error, given that the CDR3 carries no conserved phenylalanine or tryptophan at its end. The chain couples TRBV28 to TRBJ1-1, with TRBD1 matching over 8 bases. With V trimmed by 5 bases and J by 4 bases, 0 bases remained unmatched. Germline values: CDR1 MDHEN, CDR2 SYDVKM. The CDR3 is 12 amino acids. The chain's CDR3 is CASSDRGTEAFN. CDR3 DNA sequence: TGTGCCAGCAGTGACAGGGGCACTGAAGCTTTCAAT.

CDR3 sequence reads: CASSVEGARGIEGYTF. In nucleotides, the CDR3 is TGTGCCAGCAGCGTGGAGGGGGCCAGGGGTATTGAAGGCTACACCTTC. The chain recombines TRBV5-4 with TRBJ1-2; TRBD1 matches at 7 bases. Per the germline V gene, CDR1 is SGHNT and CDR2 is YYREEE (reference sequence). The CDR3 extends over 16 amino acids. V was pared by 4 bases and J by 8 bases, with 17 bases of the junction left unmatched. Filled out from reference TRBV5-4 and TRBJ1-2, the complete variable domain reads ETGVTQSPTHLIKTRGQQVTLRCSSQSGHNTVSWYQQALGQGPQFIFQYYREEENGRGNFPPRFSGLQFPNYSSELNVNALELDDSALYLCASSVEGARGIEGYTFGSGTRLTVV.

As concerns this clonotype: This clone may be a read error of a much larger clone one base away. The gene calls are TRBV9 and TRBJ2-6, with D possibly being TRBD1 or TRBD2 (5 bases each). The CDR3 length is 17 residues. Germline CDR1 reads SGDLS; CDR2 reads YYNGEE. As DNA, the CDR3 is TGTGCCAGCCAGGGTTGGTCAGACGTTTCCGGGGCCAACGTCCCGACTTTC. It codes for CASQGWSDVSGANVPTF. Using reference TRBV9 and TRBJ2-6 for the parts outside the CDR3, the full variable domain is DSGVTQTPKHLITATGQRVTLRCSPRSGDLSVYWYQQSLDQGLQFLIQYYNGEERAKGNILERFSAQQFPDLHSELNLSSLELGDSALYFCASQGWSDVSGANVPTFGAGSRLTVL.

DNA of the CDR3: TGTGCCAGCACGTGGAGGTCTTCTGAAGCTTTCTTT. Protein product: CASTWRSSEAFF. The chain uses TRBV6-6 and TRBJ1-1; D is undetermined. Germline CDR1 and CDR2: MNHNY and SVGAGI (reference sequence). The V end was cut by 7 bases, the J end by 6 bases, with 12 bases between. This CDR3 has 12 amino acids.